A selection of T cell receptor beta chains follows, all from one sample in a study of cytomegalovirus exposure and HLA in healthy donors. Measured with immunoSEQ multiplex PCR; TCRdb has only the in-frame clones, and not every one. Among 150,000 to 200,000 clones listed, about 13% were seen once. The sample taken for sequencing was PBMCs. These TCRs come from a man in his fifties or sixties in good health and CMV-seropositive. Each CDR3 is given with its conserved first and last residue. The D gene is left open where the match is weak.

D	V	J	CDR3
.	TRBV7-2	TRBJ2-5	CASSLLEPQYF
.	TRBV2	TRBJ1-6	CASGRGQNSPLHF
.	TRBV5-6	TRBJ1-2	CASRTAGTINYGYTF
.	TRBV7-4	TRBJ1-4	CASSRAEFNEKLFF
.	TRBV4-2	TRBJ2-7	CASSQVDTSYEQYF
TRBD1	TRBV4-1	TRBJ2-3	CASGRDSPSTDTQYF
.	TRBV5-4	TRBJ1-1	CASSFWEGTEAFF
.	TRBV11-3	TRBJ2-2	CASSHGGQGVRELFF
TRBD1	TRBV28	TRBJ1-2	CASSLGQKNYGYTF
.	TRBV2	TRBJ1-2	CASSREGYGYTF
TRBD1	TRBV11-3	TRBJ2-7	CASSLAQGAEQQYF
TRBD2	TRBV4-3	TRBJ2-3	CASSPRSAGGTGTQYF
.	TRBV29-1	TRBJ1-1	CSVARQENTEAFF
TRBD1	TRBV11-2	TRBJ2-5	CASSLSPQDREKTQYF